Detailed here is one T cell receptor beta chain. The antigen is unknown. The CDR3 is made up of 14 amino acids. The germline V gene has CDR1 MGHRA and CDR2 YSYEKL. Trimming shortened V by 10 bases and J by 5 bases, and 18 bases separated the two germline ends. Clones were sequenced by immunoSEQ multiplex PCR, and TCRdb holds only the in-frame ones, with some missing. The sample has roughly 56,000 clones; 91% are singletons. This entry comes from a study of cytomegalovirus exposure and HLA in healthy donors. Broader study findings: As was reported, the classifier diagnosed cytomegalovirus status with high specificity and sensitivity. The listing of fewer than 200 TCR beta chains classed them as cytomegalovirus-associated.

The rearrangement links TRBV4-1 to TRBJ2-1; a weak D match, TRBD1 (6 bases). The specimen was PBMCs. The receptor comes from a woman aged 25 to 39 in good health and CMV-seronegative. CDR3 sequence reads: CATFRQRGNNEQFF. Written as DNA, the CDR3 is TGCGCCACCTTTCGCCAAAGGGGGAACAATGAGCAGTTCTTC.